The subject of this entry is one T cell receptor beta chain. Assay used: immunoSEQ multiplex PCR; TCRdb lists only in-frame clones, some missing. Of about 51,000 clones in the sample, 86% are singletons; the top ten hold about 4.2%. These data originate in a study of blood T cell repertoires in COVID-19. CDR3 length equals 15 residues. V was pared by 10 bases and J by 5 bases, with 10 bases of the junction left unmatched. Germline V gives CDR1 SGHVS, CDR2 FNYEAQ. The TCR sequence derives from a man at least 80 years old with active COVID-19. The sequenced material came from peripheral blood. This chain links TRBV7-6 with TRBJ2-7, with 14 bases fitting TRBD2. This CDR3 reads CANSPTSGRAHEQYF. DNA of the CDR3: TGTGCCAACAGTCCGACTAGCGGGAGGGCCCACGAGCAGTACTTC.